The 24 T cell receptor beta chains in this list originate from one sample, sequenced in a study of CD8+ T cells in alopecia areata (dated by TCRdb to the late 2010s). Receptor amplification or capture employed the immunoSEQ multiplex PCR assay. RNA was extracted from all samples and reverse transcribed into cDNA as template for TCR sequencing. TCRdb provides this immuneACCESS table in a form limited to in-frame rearrangements. Some clones are lacking; in checked studies, under half of them reflect an unresolved V gene, and why the rest are absent is not known. Within this sample are about 190,000 clones, with roughly three fifths of them counted one time only. The ten largest clones add up to approximately 12% of the sample. What the time point label conveys for this sample: roughly 26 weeks on oral tofacitinib. Taken with the paper, the label for treatment or condition translates to: oral pan-JAK inhibitor, 5-10 mg twice daily.

The material was CD8+ T cells sorted from blood, obtained at week 24, from a patient treated with tofacitinib. All receptors come from a human donor with alopecia areata.

The chain recombines TRBV6-6 with TRBJ2-4; 8 nucleotides agree with TRBD2. V shed 2 bases and J 7 bases; nucleotides not matched to a gene: 4. This CDR3 is built from 14 residues. Looked up from germline, CDR1 is MNHNY and CDR2 is SVGAGI (reference sequence). The CDR3 bases are TGTGCCAGCAGTTACGGTCGGGAGGGGAACATTCAGTACTTC. It encodes CASSYGREGNIQYF.

The rearrangement links TRBV5-1 to TRBJ2-3; 8 bases agree with TRBD1. Germline lookup yields CDR1 SGHRS and CDR2 YFSETQ. V was clipped by 4 bases and J by 2 bases; unmatched bases: 6. The CDR3 spans 15 residues. Here the CDR3 DNA reads TGCGCCAGCAGCGTCGGACAGGGCGCCACAGATACGCAGTATTTT. Amino acids: CASSVGQGATDTQYF.

The gene calls are TRBV5-1 and TRBJ2-1; tentatively, D is TRBD1 or TRBD2 (5 bases each). Germline V gene data show CDR1 as SGHRS and CDR2 as YFSETQ. This CDR3 comprises 15 residues. V shed 0 bases and J shed 8 bases, with 15 bases lying between them. Here the CDR3 reads CASSLEGAGTDEQFF. DNA of the CDR3: TGCGCCAGCAGCTTGGAGGGAGCAGGGACGGATGAGCAGTTCTTC.

The chain joins TRBV13 to TRBJ2-5; TRBD1 agrees at 8 bases. This CDR3 contains 14 residues. Germline V gene sequence: CDR1 PRHDT, CDR2 FYEKMQ (reference sequence). With 0 bases clipped from V and 6 bases from J, the junction kept 3 bases outside the gene matches. CDR3 amino acids: CASSLGRGLQTQYF. CDR3 in DNA: TGTGCCAGCAGCTTAGGCAGGGGGCTCCAGACCCAGTACTTC.

This clone was observed once. This chain connects TRBV2 to TRBJ1-1; D is uncertain. The germline V gene has CDR1 SNHLY and CDR2 FYNNEI. This CDR3 contains 12 residues. V was pared by 6 bases and J by 3 bases, with 8 bases between. CDR3 sequence (DNA): TGTGCCAGCAGGGTTTGGGACACTGAAGCTTTCTTT. It is translated as CASRVWDTEAFF.

This clone occurred once. The gene calls are TRBV7-9 and TRBJ1-4; D is unresolved. This CDR3 region has 11 residues. CDR1 is SEHNR, CDR2 FQNEAQ, per germline (reference sequence). V was pared by 5 bases and J by 11 bases, with 9 bases between. CDR3 amino acids: CASSAAYKLFF. Here the CDR3 DNA reads TGTGCCAGCAGCGCAGCCTATAAACTGTTTTTT.

V is TRBV27 and J is TRBJ2-1; weak D call: TRBD2 (7 bases). The CDR3 sequence is 14 residues long. Trimming took 4 bases from V and 4 from J, leaving 11 bases between them. Germline CDR1 MNHEY, CDR2 SMNVEV (reference sequence). The CDR3 sequence is CASSWGGAYNEQFF. As DNA, the CDR3 is TGTGCCAGCAGTTGGGGGGGCGCGTACAATGAGCAGTTCTTC.

This chain joins TRBV11-2 and TRBJ1-1; TRBD1 might be the D (5 bases). There are 13 residues in the CDR3. The germline V and J ends were trimmed by 5 bases and 1 base, with 8 bases remaining between them. Germline loops: CDR1 SGHAT, CDR2 FQNNGV. CDR3 residues: CASSRTGNTEAFF. Written as DNA, the CDR3 is TGTGCCAGCAGCCGAACAGGGAACACTGAAGCTTTCTTT.

This chain joins TRBV29-1 and TRBJ1-1, with a tentative D call TRBD1 (5 bases). Looked up from germline, CDR1 is SQVTM and CDR2 is ANQGSEA. The CDR3 runs to 15 residues. Trimming shortened V by 6 bases and J by 3 bases, and 20 bases separated the two germline ends. The CDR3 loop reads CSVDGAIRQDTEAFF. CDR3 coding DNA: TGCAGCGTCGATGGGGCCATACGGCAGGACACTGAAGCTTTCTTT.

This clone was found a few times. The chain couples TRBV29-1 to TRBJ1-2; possibly TRBD1 for D (5 bases). Trimming pared 4 bases from V and 0 bases from J, leaving 12 bases between. The CDR3 contains 14 residues. Germline V gene sequence: CDR1 SQVTM, CDR2 ANQGSEA. CDR3 sequence reads: CSVAGLPSNYGYTF. The CDR3, as DNA: TGCAGCGTTGCGGGACTACCGTCTAACTATGGCTACACCTTC.

In its sample, this clone was seen a few times. The chain links TRBV7-9 to TRBJ2-4, with 8 bases matching TRBD1. Germline lookup yields CDR1 SEHNR and CDR2 FQNEAQ (reference sequence). The CDR3 runs to 16 residues. Trimming removed 5 bases from V and 1 base from J; junction bases left unmatched: 7. The CDR3 sequence: CASSLWTGMAKNIQYF. CDR3 bases: TGTGCCAGCAGCCTTTGGACAGGGATGGCCAAAAACATTCAGTACTTC.

This clone has a single count. This chain links TRBV15 with TRBJ1-2; TRBD1 matches 10 bases. V shed 3 bases and J 7 bases; nucleotides not matched to a gene: 11. The germline gives CDR1 LNHNV, CDR2 YYDKDF (reference sequence). This CDR3 has 16 residues. The CDR3 region has the DNA TGTGCCACCAGCAGTCCCGGACAGGGGGGTAGGTTTGGCTACACCTTC. Translation: CATSSPGQGGRFGYTF.

The V and J genes are TRBV30 and TRBJ2-1, with D maybe TRBD2 (6 bases). The V gene's germline CDR1 is GTSNPN and CDR2 SVGIG (reference sequence). The CDR3 is 14 residues long. The V end was cut by 7 bases, the J end by 3 bases, with 16 bases between. CDR3 sequence reads: CASEAGPGYNEQFF. CDR3 sequence (DNA): TGTGCCTCTGAGGCGGGGCCCGGCTACAATGAGCAGTTCTTC.

The V and J genes are TRBV7-9 and TRBJ1-2; D is uncertain. CDR3 size: 14 residues. Germline V gene lookup returns CDR1 SEHNR and CDR2 FQNEAQ (reference sequence). V was cut by 6 bases and J by 2 bases, with 13 bases left in between. CDR3 loop: CASSPNTQNYGYTF. The CDR3 DNA reads TGTGCCAGCAGTCCCAATACACAAAACTATGGCTACACCTTC.

As concerns this clone: Other DNA sequences within the sample encode an identical CDR3. This rearrangement joins TRBV30 to TRBJ2-2; D gene unclear. The CDR3 has 12 amino acids. CDR1 is GTSNPN and CDR2 is SVGIG in the germline V gene (reference sequence). V gave up 2 bases and J gave up 4 bases, with 5 bases separating them. DNA of the CDR3: TGTGCCTGGAGTACGGGCACCGGGGAGCTGTTTTTT. It encodes CAWSTGTGELFF.

The sample holds a few counts of this clone. This rearrangement joins TRBV14 to TRBJ2-7, with D possibly matching TRBD2 (6 bases). This CDR3 spans 12 amino acids. Germline loops: CDR1 SGHDN, CDR2 FVKESK. V lost 3 bases, J lost 4 bases, and 7 bases lay in between. The CDR3 loop is CASSQGTYEQYF. The CDR3 nucleotides are TGTGCCAGCAGCCAGGGGACTTACGAGCAGTACTTC.

The gene calls are TRBV7-8 and TRBJ1-4; D possibly corresponds to TRBD1 (6 bases). This CDR3 has 16 amino acids. Germline V gives CDR1 SGHVS, CDR2 FQNEAQ. Trimming took off 1 base at V and 11 bases at J, with 20 bases between the two ends. CDR3 DNA sequence: TGTGCCAGCAGCTTAGGACGGACAGAAATCCCGGGGAAACTGTTTTTT. Translated, it gives CASSLGRTEIPGKLFF.

Remarks on this clone: No conserved phenylalanine or tryptophan is present at the end of the CDR3, so a read error is the likely explanation. No DNA is shown, since the ends of the CDR3 on it are uncertain; the CDR3 is the one TCRdb lists. The chain has TRBV30 and TRBJ1-1; the D call of TRBD1 is as the table states it, not checked on the DNA. The germline CDR1 and CDR2 sequences are GTSNPN and SVGIG (reference sequence). The CDR3 region is 10 residues in length, termini included. The CDR3 sequence: CAWSTSRVGI.

In DNA, the CDR3 is TGCAGCGTTGAGGGGACTGGCCGTTACGAGCAGTACTTC. It encodes CSVEGTGRYEQYF. The rearrangement joins TRBV29-1 to TRBJ2-7; a possible D gene is TRBD2 (6 bases). The CDR3 is 13 residues long. CDR1 is SQVTM, CDR2 ANQGSEA, per germline. Trimming took off 3 bases at V and 4 bases at J, with 13 bases between the two ends.

This chain uses TRBV7-9 with TRBJ1-1; 10 bases match TRBD1. This CDR3 is 16 amino acids long. CDR1 and CDR2 (germline): SEHNR, FQNEAQ (reference sequence). With 6 bases clipped from V and 1 base from J, the junction kept 8 bases outside the gene matches. CDR3 residues: CASREGQGISNTEAFF. For the CDR3, the DNA is TGTGCCAGCAGGGAGGGACAGGGGATCTCGAACACTGAAGCTTTCTTT.

The chain links TRBV9 to TRBJ2-6; possible D gene TRBD1, 6 bases. V was clipped by 3 bases and J by 0 bases, with 10 bases between them. CDR1 is SGDLS, CDR2 YYNGEE, per germline. This CDR3 is 16 amino acids long. For the CDR3, the DNA is TGTGCCAGCAGCGCGCGGACAGACTCTGGGGCCAACGTCCTGACTTTC. As protein: CASSARTDSGANVLTF.

For this clone: Other DNA sequences from this sample encode an identical CDR3 as well. The V and J genes are TRBV10-3 and TRBJ1-1; D is ambiguous. Germline V gene data show CDR1 as ENHRY and CDR2 as SYGVKD. The CDR3 length is 12 residues. Deletions cut 0 bases from V and 5 bases from J, with 4 bases between. The CDR3 protein is CAISESRTEAFF. The CDR3, as DNA: TGTGCCATCAGTGAGTCGCGGACTGAAGCTTTCTTT.

This chain links TRBV11-2 with TRBJ2-5; 8 bases match TRBD2. The ends lost 0 bases at V and 0 bases at J; junction bases unmatched: 0. The CDR3 extends over 15 amino acids. In germline, CDR1 is SGHAT, CDR2 FQNNGV. The CDR3 protein is CASSLELADQETQYF. CDR3 bases: TGTGCCAGCAGCTTAGAACTAGCGGACCAAGAGACCCAGTACTTC.

This chain uses TRBV30 with TRBJ2-3, with D perhaps TRBD1 (6 bases). Looked up from germline, CDR1 is GTSNPN and CDR2 is SVGIG (reference sequence). The CDR3 is made up of 18 amino acids. V gave up 8 bases and J gave up 0 bases, with 27 bases separating them. This chain's CDR3 is CAVVDSLGQSSSTDTQYF. DNA for the CDR3: TGTGCCGTTGTGGACAGTCTAGGACAGTCATCTAGCACAGATACGCAGTATTTT.